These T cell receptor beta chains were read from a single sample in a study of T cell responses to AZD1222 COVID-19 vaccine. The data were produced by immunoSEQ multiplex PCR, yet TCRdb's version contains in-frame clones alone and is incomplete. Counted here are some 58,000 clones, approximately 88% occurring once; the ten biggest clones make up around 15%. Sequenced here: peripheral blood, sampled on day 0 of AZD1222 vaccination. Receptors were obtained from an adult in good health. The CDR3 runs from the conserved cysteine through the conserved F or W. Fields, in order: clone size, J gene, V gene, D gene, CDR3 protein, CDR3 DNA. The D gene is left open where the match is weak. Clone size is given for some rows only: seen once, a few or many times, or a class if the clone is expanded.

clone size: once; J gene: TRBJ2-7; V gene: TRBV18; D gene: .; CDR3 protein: CASSPGVQGLEQYF; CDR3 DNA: TGTGCCAGCTCACCCGGAGTACAGGGCCTCGAGCAGTACTTC
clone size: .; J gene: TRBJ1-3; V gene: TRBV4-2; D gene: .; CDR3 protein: CASSTQGPEGGNTIYF; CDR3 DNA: TGTGCCAGCAGTACACAGGGCCCCGAGGGTGGAAACACCATATATTTT
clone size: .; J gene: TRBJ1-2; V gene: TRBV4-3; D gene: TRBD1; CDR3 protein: CASSQMTGSSDGYTF; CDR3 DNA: TGCGCCAGCAGCCAGATGACAGGGTCTTCAGATGGCTACACCTTC
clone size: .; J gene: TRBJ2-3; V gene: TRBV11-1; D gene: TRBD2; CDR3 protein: CASSFDSGRGADTQYF; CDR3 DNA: TGTGCCAGCAGCTTCGATAGCGGGAGGGGAGCAGATACGCAGTATTTT
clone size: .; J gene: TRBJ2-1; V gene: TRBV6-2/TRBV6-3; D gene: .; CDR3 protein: CASSYSGLHNEQFF; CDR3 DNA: TGTGCCAGCAGTTACTCCGGACTCCACAATGAGCAGTTCTTC
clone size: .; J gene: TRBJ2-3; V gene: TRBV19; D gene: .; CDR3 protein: CASSAAVPGTDTQYF; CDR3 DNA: TGTGCCAGTAGTGCCGCGGTCCCCGGGACAGATACGCAGTATTTT
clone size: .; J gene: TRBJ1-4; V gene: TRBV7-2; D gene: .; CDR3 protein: CASSPQTGATNEKLFF; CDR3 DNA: TGTGCCAGCAGCCCCCAAACAGGTGCAACTAATGAAAAACTGTTTTTT
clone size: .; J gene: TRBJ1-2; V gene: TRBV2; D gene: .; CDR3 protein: CASSRDLMGYTF; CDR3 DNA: TGTGCCAGCAGCAGGGACCTTATGGGCTACACCTTC
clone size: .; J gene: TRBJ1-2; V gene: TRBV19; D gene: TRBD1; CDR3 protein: CASLVTGGYGYTF; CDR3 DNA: TGTGCCAGCCTCGTCACAGGGGGCTATGGCTACACCTTC
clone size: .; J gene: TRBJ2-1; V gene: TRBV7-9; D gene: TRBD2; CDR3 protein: CASSLESGLAGLFRSFF; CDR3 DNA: TGTGCCAGCAGCCTCGAATCGGGACTAGCGGGACTTTTTCGGTCGTTCTTC
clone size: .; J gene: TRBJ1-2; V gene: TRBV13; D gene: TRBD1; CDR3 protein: CASRTGGRGYGYTF; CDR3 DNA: TGTGCCAGCAGGACAGGGGGCAGGGGCTATGGCTACACCTTC
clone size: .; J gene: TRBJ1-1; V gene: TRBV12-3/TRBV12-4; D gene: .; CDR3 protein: CASSRGGFTEAFF; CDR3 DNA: TGTGCCAGCAGTAGGGGAGGGTTCACTGAAGCTTTCTTT
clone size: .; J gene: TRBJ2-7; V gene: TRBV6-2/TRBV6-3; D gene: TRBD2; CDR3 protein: CASSRITGTSRYEQYF; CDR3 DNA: TGTGCCAGCAGTCGGATTACCGGGACTAGCCGGTACGAGCAGTACTTC
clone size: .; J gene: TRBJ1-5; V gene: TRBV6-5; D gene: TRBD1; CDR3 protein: CASRQGAVNQPQHF; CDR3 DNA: TGTGCCAGCAGACAGGGGGCTGTCAATCAGCCCCAGCATTTT
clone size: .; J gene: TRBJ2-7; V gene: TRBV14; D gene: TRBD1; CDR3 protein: CASSRGQGYYEQYF; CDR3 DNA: TGTGCCAGCAGCCGGGGACAGGGATATTACGAGCAGTACTTC
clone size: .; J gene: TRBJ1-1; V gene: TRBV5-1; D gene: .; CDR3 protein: CASSLGTVTEAFF; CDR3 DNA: TGCGCCAGCAGCTTGGGGACAGTCACTGAAGCTTTCTTT
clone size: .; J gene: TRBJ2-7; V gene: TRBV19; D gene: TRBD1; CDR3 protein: CASSPDRGGAYEQYF; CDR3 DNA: TGTGCCAGTAGTCCCGACAGGGGGGGAGCCTACGAGCAGTACTTC
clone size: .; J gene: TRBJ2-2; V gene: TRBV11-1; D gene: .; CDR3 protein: CASSPGLGAGELFF; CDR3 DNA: TGTGCCAGCAGCCCGGGGTTGGGGGCCGGGGAGCTGTTTTTT
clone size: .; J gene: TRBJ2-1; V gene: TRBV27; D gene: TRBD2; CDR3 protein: CASRAGSSYNEQFF; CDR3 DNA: TGTGCCTCCAGAGCGGGAAGCTCCTACAATGAGCAGTTCTTC
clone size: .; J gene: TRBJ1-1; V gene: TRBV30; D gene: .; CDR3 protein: CAWLFGTNTEAFF; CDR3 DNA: TGTGCCTGGTTATTCGGGACAAACACTGAAGCTTTCTTT
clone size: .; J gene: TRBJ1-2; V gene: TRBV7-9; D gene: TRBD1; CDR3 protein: CASSLAGTGNGYTF; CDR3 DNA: TGTGCCAGCAGCTTAGCAGGGACAGGGAACGGCTACACCTTC
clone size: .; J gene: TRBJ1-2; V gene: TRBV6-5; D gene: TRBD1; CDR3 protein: CASSSGGTDYGYTF; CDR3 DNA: TGTGCCAGCAGTTCAGGGGGCACAGACTATGGCTACACCTTC
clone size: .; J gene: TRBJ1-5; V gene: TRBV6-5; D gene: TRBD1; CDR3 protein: CASRGTGGFNQPQHF; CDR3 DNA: TGTGCCAGCAGGGGTACAGGGGGTTTCAATCAGCCCCAGCATTTT
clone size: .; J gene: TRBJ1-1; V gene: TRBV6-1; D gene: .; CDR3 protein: CASSVHRENTEAFF; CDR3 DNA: TGTGCCAGCAGTGTTCACAGGGAGAACACTGAAGCTTTCTTT
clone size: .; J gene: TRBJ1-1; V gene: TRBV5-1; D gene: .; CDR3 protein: CASSFGQGDTEAFF; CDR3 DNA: TGCGCCAGCAGCTTTGGTCAGGGCGACACTGAAGCTTTCTTT
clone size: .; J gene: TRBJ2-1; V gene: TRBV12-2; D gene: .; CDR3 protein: CASRCLAGTYNEQFF; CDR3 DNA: TGTGCAAGTCGCTGCTTAGCGGGTACCTACAATGAGCAGTTCTTC
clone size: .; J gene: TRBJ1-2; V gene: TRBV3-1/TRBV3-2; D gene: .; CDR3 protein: CASSQETGRNYGYTF; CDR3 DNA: TGTGCCAGCAGCCAAGAGACGGGACGGAACTATGGCTACACCTTC
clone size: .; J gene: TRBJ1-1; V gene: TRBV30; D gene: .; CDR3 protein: CACLAGSTGGPTEAFF; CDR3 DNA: TGTGCCTGCTTGGCAGGCTCAACGGGAGGACCCACTGAAGCTTTCTTT
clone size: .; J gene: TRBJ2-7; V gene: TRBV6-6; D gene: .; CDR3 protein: CASSYARLYEQYF; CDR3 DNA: TGTGCCAGCAGTTACGCCAGATTATACGAGCAGTACTTC
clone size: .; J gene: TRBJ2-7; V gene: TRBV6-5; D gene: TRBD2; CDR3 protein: CASGSGSAYEQYF; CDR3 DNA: TGTGCCAGTGGTAGCGGGAGTGCGTACGAGCAGTACTTC
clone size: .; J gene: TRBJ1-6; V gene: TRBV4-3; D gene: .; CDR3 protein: CASSQGDREGSPLHF; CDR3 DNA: TGCGCCAGCAGCCAAGGAGATAGGGAAGGTTCACCCCTCCACTTT
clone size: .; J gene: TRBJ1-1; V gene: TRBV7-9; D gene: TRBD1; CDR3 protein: CASSRGTDNTEAFF; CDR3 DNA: TGTGCCAGCAGCCGAGGGACAGATAACACTGAAGCTTTCTTT
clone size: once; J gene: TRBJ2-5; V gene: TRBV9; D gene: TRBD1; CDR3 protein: CASSVGIGGLETQYF; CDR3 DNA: TGTGCCAGCAGCGTAGGGATAGGGGGCCTGGAGACCCAGTACTTC
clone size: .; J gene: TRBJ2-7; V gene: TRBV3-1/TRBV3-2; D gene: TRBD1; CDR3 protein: CASSRPGQPRFF; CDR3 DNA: TGTGCCAGCAGCCGGCCGGGACAGCCCCGGTTTTTC
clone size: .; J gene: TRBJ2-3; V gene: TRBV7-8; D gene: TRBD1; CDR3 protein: CASSRDRGDTQYF; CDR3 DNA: TGTGCCAGCAGCCGGGACAGGGGAGATACGCAGTATTTT
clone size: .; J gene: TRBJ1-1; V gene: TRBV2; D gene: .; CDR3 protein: CASSAGRDTAEAFF; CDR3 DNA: TGTGCCAGCAGCGCCGGAAGGGACACCGCTGAAGCTTTCTTT
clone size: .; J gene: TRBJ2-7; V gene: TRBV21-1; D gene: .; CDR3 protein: CASSKDSDSQAYEQYF; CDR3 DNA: TGTGCCAGCAGCAAAGATTCAGACAGTCAAGCCTACGAGCAGTACTTC
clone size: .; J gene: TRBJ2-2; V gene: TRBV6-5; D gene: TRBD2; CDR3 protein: CASRASGRNGELFF; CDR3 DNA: TGTGCCAGCAGGGCTAGCGGGAGAAACGGGGAGCTGTTTTTT
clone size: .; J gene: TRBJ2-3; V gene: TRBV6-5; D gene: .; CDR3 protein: CASRPAGTRTDTQYF; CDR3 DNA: TGTGCCAGCAGACCAGCGGGTACCCGCACAGATACGCAGTATTTT
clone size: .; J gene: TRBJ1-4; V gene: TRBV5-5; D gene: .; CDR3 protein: CASSLDGNEKLFF; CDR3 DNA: TGTGCCAGCAGCTTGGACGGGAATGAAAAACTGTTTTTT
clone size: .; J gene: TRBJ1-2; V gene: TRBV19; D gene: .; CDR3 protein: CASSIGQGYGYTF; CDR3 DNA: TGTGCCAGTAGTATCGGCCAGGGGTATGGCTACACCTTC
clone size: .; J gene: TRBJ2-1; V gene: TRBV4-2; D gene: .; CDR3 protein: CASSQVNEQFF; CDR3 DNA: TGTGCCAGCAGCCAGGTCAATGAGCAGTTCTTC